The next 15 T cell receptor beta chains were all read from a single sample in a study of cytomegalovirus exposure and HLA in healthy donors. PCR employed 60 Vbeta and 13 Jbeta primers. Only in-frame clones appear in the TCRdb table, and some are missing; sequencing was by immunoSEQ multiplex PCR. Its table records 150,000 to 200,000 clones. Sequencing was done on a sample of PBMCs. The receptors were sampled from a woman aged 18-29 years in good health and CMV-seropositive.

The chain couples TRBV9 to TRBJ2-5; D gene ambiguous. Trimming took 0 bases from V and 5 from J, leaving 11 bases between them. The germline V gene encodes CDR1 SGDLS and CDR2 YYNGEE. This CDR3 contains 14 residues. The CDR3 region has the DNA TGTGCCAGCAGCGTAGGACCGGGTCGGGAGACCCAGTACTTC. Amino acid sequence: CASSVGPGRETQYF.

The V and J genes are TRBV12-5 and TRBJ2-3; TRBD2 aligns across 11 bases. Germline V gene sequence: CDR1 LGHNT, CDR2 FRNRAP. CDR3 size: 16 residues. V lost 3 bases to trimming and J lost 2 bases; unmatched junction nucleotides: 4. CDR3 DNA sequence: TGTGCTAGTGGTTTCGGGACTAGCGGTTTCACAGATACGCAGTATTTT. Protein sequence: CASGFGTSGFTDTQYF.

The CDR3 sequence is CASSPLNSPLHF. CDR3 in DNA: TGTGCCAGCAGCCCCCTAAATTCACCCCTCCACTTT. The gene calls are TRBV9 and TRBJ1-6; D ambiguous. Germline CDR1 reads SGDLS; CDR2 reads YYNGEE. The CDR3 is 12 residues long. The V gene lost 4 bases and the J gene lost 7 bases, with 6 bases spanning the gap.

This chain connects TRBV7-8 to TRBJ2-5; no reliable D call. The ends were cut back, 1 base at V and 5 bases at J, with 8 bases in the middle. Germline V gene lookup returns CDR1 SGHVS and CDR2 FQNEAQ. CDR3 size: 13 residues. The CDR3 DNA reads as TGTGCCAGCAGCTTAGGGCCCAGGGAGACCCAGTACTTC. The encoded protein is CASSLGPRETQYF.

This chain connects TRBV5-4 to TRBJ1-5; D is unclear. Trimming pared 5 bases from V and 6 bases from J, leaving 15 bases between. Germline loops: CDR1 SGHNT, CDR2 YYREEE (reference sequence). CDR3 size: 14 residues. CDR3 bases: TGTGCCAGCAGTTCTGGACTGGGCGGTCAGCCCCAGCATTTT. It translates to CASSSGLGGQPQHF. The full variable domain, completed using reference TRBV5-4 and TRBJ1-5, is ETGVTQSPTHLIKTRGQQVTLRCSSQSGHNTVSWYQQALGQGPQFIFQYYREEENGRGNFPPRFSGLQFPNYSSELNVNALELDDSALYLCASSSGLGGQPQHFGDGTRLSIL.

The genes are TRBV27 and TRBJ1-5; 7 bases map to TRBD1. Germline assignment: CDR1 MNHEY and CDR2 SMNVEV (reference sequence). Trimming cost V 6 bases and J 0 bases; bases outside gene matches: 5. This CDR3 is built from 15 residues. CDR3 DNA sequence: TGTGCCAGCAGGAGGACAGGATATAGCAATCAGCCCCAGCATTTT. Its protein is CASRRTGYSNQPQHF.

The chain employs TRBV5-6 and TRBJ1-2, with TRBD1 as a possible D gene (5 bases). Germline V gene lookup returns CDR1 SGHDT and CDR2 YYEEEE. With 0 bases removed from V and 8 bases from J, the gap between germline ends came to 17 bases. The CDR3 contains 15 residues. Written as DNA, the CDR3 is TGTGCCAGCAGCTTGGTTGTTGGGGCTTCCTCAGGCTACACCTTC. As protein: CASSLVVGASSGYTF.

This sequence joins TRBV5-1 and TRBJ2-2; D possibly corresponds to TRBD1 (6 bases). This CDR3 comprises 13 residues. From germline, CDR1 is SGHRS and CDR2 YFSETQ. V shed 5 bases and J shed 6 bases, with 11 bases lying between them. CDR3 amino acids: CASRPGESGELFF. Here the CDR3 DNA reads TGCGCCAGCAGACCAGGGGAATCCGGGGAGCTGTTTTTT. Full variable domain (remainder filled in from reference TRBV5-1 and TRBJ2-2): KAGVTQTPRYLIKTRGQQVTLSCSPISGHRSVSWYQQTPGQGLQFLFEYFSETQRNKGNFPGRFSGRQFSNSRSEMNVSTLELGDSALYLCASRPGESGELFFGEGSRLTVL.

The rearrangement links TRBV5-6 to TRBJ2-7, with 7 bases matching TRBD2. The CDR3 extends over 15 amino acids. Germline CDR1 SGHDT, CDR2 YYEEEE. V was pared by 6 bases and J by 1 base, with 10 bases of the junction left unmatched. CDR3 in amino acids: CASTRDGGTSYEQYF. CDR3 bases: TGTGCCAGCACCCGGGACGGGGGGACTTCCTACGAGCAGTACTTC.

The chain joins TRBV19 to TRBJ1-6; D gene ambiguous. The ends were cut back, 5 bases at V and 7 bases at J, with 15 bases in the middle. This CDR3 comprises 15 residues. Germline loops: CDR1 LNHDA, CDR2 SQIVND (reference sequence). CDR3 protein: CASSGSAGTNSPLHF. The DNA of the CDR3 is TGTGCCAGTAGTGGGTCGGCGGGTACGAATTCACCCCTCCACTTT.

The chain carries TRBV6-1 and TRBJ2-5, with 8 nucleotides matching TRBD2. With the DNA end fitting TRBJ2-7 better, the J assignment may be wrong. The germline V gene encodes CDR1 MNHNS and CDR2 SASEGT. This CDR3 has 15 amino acids. CDR3 nucleotides: TGTGCCAGCATGGGTAGACTAGCGTTTATGGACGAGCAGTACTTC. As protein: CASMGRLAFMDEQYF.

This chain joins TRBV7-8 and TRBJ2-2; TRBD2 might be the D (6 bases). The V gene's germline CDR1 is SGHVS and CDR2 FQNEAQ. The CDR3 extends over 15 amino acids. V was clipped by 1 base and J by 6 bases, with 12 bases between them. CDR3 loop: CASSLEEGAAGELFF. As DNA, the CDR3 is TGTGCCAGCAGCTTAGAGGAGGGCGCGGCCGGGGAGCTGTTTTTT.

The CDR3 nucleotides read TGCGCCAGCAGCTTACAGGGTAGTGGCAATCAGCCCCAGCATTTT. The encoded protein is CASSLQGSGNQPQHF. The chain carries TRBV5-1 and TRBJ1-5, with D perhaps TRBD1 (6 bases). The V gene's germline CDR1 is SGHRS and CDR2 YFSETQ. This CDR3 region has 15 residues. Trimming left V 2 bases short and J 2 bases short, with 11 bases between. The full variable domain, its missing parts supplied by reference TRBV5-1 and TRBJ1-5, is KAGVTQTPRYLIKTRGQQVTLSCSPISGHRSVSWYQQTPGQGLQFLFEYFSETQRNKGNFPGRFSGRQFSNSRSEMNVSTLELGDSALYLCASSLQGSGNQPQHFGDGTRLSIL.

The chain combines TRBV4-1 with TRBJ2-1; TRBD1 agrees at 9 bases. Looked up from germline, CDR1 is MGHRA and CDR2 is YSYEKL. Trimming at V came to 0 bases and at J to 9 bases, leaving 9 bases not matched to a gene. The CDR3 covers 16 residues. CDR3 DNA: TGCGCCAGCAGCCAAGAGTTACAGGGGGCCCTTTCTGAGCAGTTCTTC. Translated, it gives CASSQELQGALSEQFF.

The V gene is TRBV6-1, the J gene TRBJ2-7; D gene unclear. The germline V gene has CDR1 MNHNS and CDR2 SASEGT. The CDR3 loop spans 12 amino acids. Trimming shortened V by 6 bases and J by 2 bases, and 8 bases separated the two germline ends. The CDR3 is CASSLTAYEQYF. The DNA for the CDR3 is TGTGCCAGCAGCCTCACGGCCTACGAGCAGTACTTC.